This T cell receptor beta chain was retrieved from a study of vaccination and CD4 T cells after COVID-19. In the study overall: Cultures designated as controls were supplied with a CEFX pool, an HIV-1 Nef pool, or no peptide.

Of note for this clonotype: Its antigen is currently unknown.

This sample's treatment: roughly 10-day PBMC culture with coronavirus spike peptide pools or control peptides (ViraFEST assay). An Oncomine TCR Beta short-read assay was used to sequence the DNA from cultured CD4+ T cells. TCRdb re-derived calls from the PCR reads in MiXCR, one entry per CDR3 protein. The sample records roughly 8,900 distinct CDR3 sequences, less than 40% being singletons. The CDR3 consists of 12 residues. V lost 5 bases and J 4 bases, leaving 9 bases between the germline ends. CDR1 is SEHNR and CDR2 is FQNEAQ in the germline V gene (reference sequence). This TCR derives from a human donor with COVID-19. The chain recombines TRBV7-9 with TRBJ2-7; D is uncertain. The sequencing input was cultured CD4+ T cells from blood. The CDR3 spells CASSPPGYEQYF. As DNA, the CDR3 is TGTGCCAGCAGCCCCCCGGGTTACGAGCAGTACTTC.